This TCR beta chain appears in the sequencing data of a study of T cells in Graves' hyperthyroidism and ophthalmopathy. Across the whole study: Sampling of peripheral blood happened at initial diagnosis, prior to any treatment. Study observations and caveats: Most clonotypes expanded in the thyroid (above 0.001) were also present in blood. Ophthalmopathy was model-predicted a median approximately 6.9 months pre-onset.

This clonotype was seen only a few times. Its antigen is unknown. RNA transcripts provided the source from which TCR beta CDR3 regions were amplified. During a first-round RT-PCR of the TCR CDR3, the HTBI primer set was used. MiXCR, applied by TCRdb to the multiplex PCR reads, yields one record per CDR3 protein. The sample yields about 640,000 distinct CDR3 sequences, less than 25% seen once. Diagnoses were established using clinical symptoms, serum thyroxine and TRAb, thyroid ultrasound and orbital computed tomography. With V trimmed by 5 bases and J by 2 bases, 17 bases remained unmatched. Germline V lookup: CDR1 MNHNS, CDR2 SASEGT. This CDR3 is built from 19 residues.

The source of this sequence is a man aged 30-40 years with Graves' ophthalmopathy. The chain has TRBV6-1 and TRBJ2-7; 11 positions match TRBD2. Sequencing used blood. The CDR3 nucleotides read TGTGCCAGCAGTCACTTGGGGGGGACTAGCGGAGCCCATGCCTACGAGCAGTACTTC. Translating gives CASSHLGGTSGAHAYEQYF.